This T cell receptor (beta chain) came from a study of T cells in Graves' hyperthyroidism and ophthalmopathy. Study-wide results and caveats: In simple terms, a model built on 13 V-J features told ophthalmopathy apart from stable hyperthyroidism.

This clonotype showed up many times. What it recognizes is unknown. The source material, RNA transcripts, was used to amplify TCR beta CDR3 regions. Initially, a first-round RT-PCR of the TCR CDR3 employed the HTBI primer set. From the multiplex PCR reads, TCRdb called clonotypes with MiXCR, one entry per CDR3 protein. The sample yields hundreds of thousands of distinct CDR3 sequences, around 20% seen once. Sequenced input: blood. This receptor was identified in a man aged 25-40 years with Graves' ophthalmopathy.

The CDR3 region has the DNA TGTGCCAGCAGTTTTGCTACCCTCGGCCAGAATGAGCAGTTCTTC. Encoded protein: CASSFATLGQNEQFF. The chain carries TRBV7-3 and TRBJ2-1; D call uncertain. Per the germline V gene, CDR1 is SGHTA and CDR2 is FQGTGA. This CDR3 contains 15 residues. V lost 6 bases and J lost 7, with 19 bases in between. Full variable domain (rest looked up from reference TRBV7-3 and TRBJ2-1): GAGVSQTPSNKVTEKGKYVELRCDPISGHTALYWYRQSLGQGPEFLIYFQGTGAADDSGLPNDRFFAVRPEGSVSTLKIQRTERGDSAVYLCASSFATLGQNEQFFGPGTRLTVL.